These 22 T cell receptor beta chains were all obtained from the same sample, sequenced in a study of blood T cell repertoires in COVID-19. This table comes from immunoSEQ multiplex PCR, and its TCRdb copy is limited to in-frame clones, with some not included. Among 50,000 to 65,000 clones listed, 80% to 90% were seen once. Specimen: peripheral blood. The receptor set was obtained from a man between 40 and 49 years old with acute or convalescent COVID-19.

This clone appeared a single time. The chain has TRBV13 and TRBJ2-5, with a possible D match to TRBD1 (5 bases). Germline V gives CDR1 PRHDT, CDR2 FYEKMQ (reference sequence). The CDR3 sequence is 14 residues long. V was trimmed by 2 bases and J by 4 bases, leaving 11 bases between them. In nucleotides, the CDR3 is TGTGCCAGCAGCTTAAGGCAGGGTGGAGAGACCCAGTACTTC. Translated: CASSLRQGGETQYF. The complete variable domain, with remaining parts taken from reference TRBV13 and TRBJ2-5, reads AAGVIQSPRHLIKEKRETATLKCYPIPRHDTVYWYQQGPGQDPQFLISFYEKMQSDKGSIPDRFSAQQFSDYHSELNMSSLELGDSALYFCASSLRQGGETQYFGPGTRLLVL.

The chain recombines TRBV19 with TRBJ1-1; possibly TRBD1 for D (5 bases). V was shortened by 3 bases and J by 7 bases, with 18 bases between the two germline ends. This CDR3 has 15 residues. Germline CDR1 and CDR2: LNHDA and SQIVND (reference sequence). CDR3 loop: CASSISLGAGLEAFF. CDR3 DNA sequence: TGTGCCAGTAGTATCTCCCTTGGAGCAGGGCTTGAAGCTTTCTTT.

This rearrangement joins TRBV7-3 to TRBJ2-2, with D possibly matching TRBD1 (5 bases). The V gene's germline CDR1 is SGHTA and CDR2 FQGTGA. V was pared by 5 bases and J by 3 bases, with 13 bases between. The CDR3 consists of 15 residues. CDR3 nucleotides: TGTGCCAGCAGCCCCCGAACAGGACACACCGGGGAGCTGTTTTTT. Its translation is CASSPRTGHTGELFF.

V is TRBV2 and J is TRBJ2-7; D is perhaps TRBD1 (6 bases). The CDR3 covers 15 residues. Germline V gene data show CDR1 as SNHLY and CDR2 as FYNNEI. Deletions cut 1 base from V and 3 bases from J, with 13 bases between. The CDR3 coding sequence is TGTGCCAGCAGTGAAGAGAGGACAGTAGTCTACGAGCAGTACTTC. Translating it yields CASSEERTVVYEQYF. The whole variable domain, remainder taken from reference TRBV2 and TRBJ2-7, is EPEVTQTPSHQVTQMGQEVILRCVPISNHLYFYWYRQILGQKVEFLVSFYNNEISEKSEIFDDQFSVERPDGSNFTLKIRSTKLEDSAMYFCASSEERTVVYEQYFGPGTRLTVT.

The chain joins TRBV30 to TRBJ2-4; 11 nucleotides line up with TRBD1. The J segment lost 6 bases and the V segment lost 3 bases, leaving 4 bases of the junction unmatched. CDR3 length: 14 residues. The germline gives CDR1 GTSNPN, CDR2 SVGIG (reference sequence). CDR3 sequence reads: CAWSPGTGGNIQYF. DNA for the CDR3: TGTGCCTGGAGCCCGGGGACAGGGGGAAACATTCAGTACTTC.

The chain has TRBV7-9 and TRBJ1-1; 7 bases line up with TRBD1. The germline gives CDR1 SEHNR, CDR2 FQNEAQ (reference sequence). CDR3 length: 14 residues. J lost 9 bases, V lost 3 bases, and 10 bases had no gene match. The CDR3 loop is CASSFDRDTKQAFF. The CDR3 bases are TGTGCCAGCAGCTTCGACAGGGATACCAAGCAAGCTTTCTTT.

The table lists this clone with a count of one. V is TRBV9 and J is TRBJ1-2, with D possibly being TRBD1 (6 bases). The CDR3 consists of 14 residues. Germline CDR1 and CDR2: SGDLS and YYNGEE. Trimming removed 5 bases at V and 4 bases at J, with 15 bases between. CDR3 in DNA: TGTGCCAGCAGAAAGACAGGTTCCAGCTATGGCTACACCTTC. Protein: CASRKTGSSYGYTF.

The chain combines TRBV5-4 with TRBJ2-1, with D hard to call. This CDR3 spans 12 amino acids. Between the trimmed V and J ends, which lost 0 bases and 10 bases, there was a span of 8 bases. Germline V gives CDR1 SGHNT, CDR2 YYREEE (reference sequence). This CDR3 is CASSLELAEQFF. The CDR3 bases are TGTGCCAGCAGCTTGGAACTTGCCGAGCAGTTCTTC.

The chain carries TRBV3-1 (or the pseudogene TRBV3-2) and TRBJ1-6, with 9 bases lining up with TRBD1. The V gene end was trimmed by 5 bases and the J gene end by 9 bases; junction bases not matched to a gene: 5. From germline, CDR1 is LGHDT and CDR2 YNNKEL (reference sequence). CDR3 length equals 14 residues. The DNA for the CDR3 is TGTGCCAGCAGCTCCGGGACAGGGCCTTCACCCCTCCACTTT. Encoded protein: CASSSGTGPSPLHF.

The chain uses TRBV6-5 and TRBJ1-1, with unresolved D. The CDR3 totals 13 residues. CDR1 MNHEY and CDR2 SVGAGI come from the germline V gene. Trimming stripped 7 bases from V and 0 bases from J, with 9 bases between. The DNA of the CDR3 is TGTGCCAGCACCCAAAACATGAACACTGAAGCTTTCTTT. It translates to CASTQNMNTEAFF.

This clone was picked up one time. This chain uses TRBV4-1 with TRBJ2-5; 8 nucleotides align to TRBD1. V shed 2 bases and J 3 bases; nucleotides not matched to a gene: 11. This CDR3 spans 17 amino acids. CDR1 is MGHRA, CDR2 YSYEKL, per germline. The CDR3 sequence: CASSQTHVGTGEETQYF. Written as DNA, the CDR3 is TGCGCCAGCAGCCAAACCCATGTCGGGACAGGAGAAGAGACCCAGTACTTC.

The DNA of the CDR3 is TGTGCCTCCAAGACCTACAGGGGTGAAGCTTTCTTT. This translates into CASKTYRGEAFF. The chain uses TRBV30 and TRBJ1-1; 7 positions match TRBD1. Germline V gene data show CDR1 as GTSNPN and CDR2 as SVGIG (reference sequence). The V gene end was trimmed by 7 bases and the J gene end by 7 bases; junction bases not matched to a gene: 9. CDR3 length: 12 residues.

This clone has a handful of counts. The V and J genes are TRBV9 and TRBJ1-2; the D is unclear. The CDR3 loop spans 13 amino acids. CDR1 and CDR2 from the germline V gene are SGDLS and YYNGEE. The V and J ends lost 3 bases and 2 bases respectively, with 8 bases between them. This chain's CDR3 is CASSGGGNYGYTF. The CDR3, as DNA: TGTGCCAGCAGCGGAGGAGGAAACTATGGCTACACCTTC.

The chain carries TRBV28 and TRBJ1-5, with unresolved D. V lost 3 bases and J 2 bases, leaving 14 bases between the germline ends. Germline lookup yields CDR1 MDHEN and CDR2 SYDVKM. The CDR3 is made up of 16 amino acids. This chain's CDR3 is CASSFWVQAGNQPQHF. The CDR3 DNA reads as TGTGCCAGCAGTTTTTGGGTTCAGGCCGGCAATCAGCCCCAGCATTTT.

The CDR3 protein is CSVPPDRPFMWANEKLFF. The CDR3 bases are TGCAGCGTTCCCCCGGACAGGCCATTTATGTGGGCTAATGAAAAACTGTTTTTT. This chain links TRBV29-1 with TRBJ1-4; 7 bases match TRBD1. This CDR3 has 18 amino acids. The germline gives CDR1 SQVTM, CDR2 ANQGSEA. V lost 5 bases and J lost 3; bases outside the gene matches: 18. The complete variable domain, with remaining parts taken from reference TRBV29-1 and TRBJ1-4, reads SAVISQKPSRDICQRGTSLTIQCQVDSQVTMMFWYRQQPGQSLTLIATANQGSEATYESGFVIDKFPISRPNLTFSTLTVSNMSPEDSSIYLCSVPPDRPFMWANEKLFFGSGTQLSVL.

The genes are TRBV10-2 and TRBJ1-1, with 10 bases matching TRBD1. The germline V gene has CDR1 WSHSY and CDR2 SAAADI. Trimming removed 2 bases from V and 4 bases from J; junction bases left unmatched: 4. This CDR3 comprises 15 residues. The CDR3 nucleotides are TGCGCCAGCAGTGAGCCGGGACAGGGGTCCACTGAAGCTTTCTTT. It codes for CASSEPGQGSTEAFF.

The CDR3 coding sequence is TGCAGCGTCTTCTCTGTCGCTGAAGCTTTCTTT. Translation gives CSVFSVAEAFF. This rearrangement joins TRBV29-1 to TRBJ1-1; D is uncertain. Trimming removed 6 bases at V and 6 bases at J, with 11 bases between. CDR1 is SQVTM and CDR2 is ANQGSEA in the germline V gene. The CDR3 runs to 11 residues.

The chain has TRBV5-1 and TRBJ1-1; D remains unclear. Trimming shortened V by 0 bases and J by 0 bases, and 6 bases separated the two germline ends. Germline CDR1 is SGHRS and CDR2 is YFSETQ. This CDR3 region has 14 residues. The CDR3 region is CASSLVQLNTEAFF. The CDR3 region has the DNA TGCGCCAGCAGCTTGGTACAGCTGAACACTGAAGCTTTCTTT.

The chain combines TRBV6-5 with TRBJ1-1; no firm D call. The V and J ends lost 4 bases and 4 bases respectively, with 19 bases between them. The CDR3 covers 16 residues. The germline V gene encodes CDR1 MNHEY and CDR2 SVGAGI. This chain's CDR3 is CASSWEADVYLTEAFF. For the CDR3, the DNA is TGTGCCAGCAGTTGGGAGGCCGACGTCTACCTCACTGAAGCTTTCTTT.

The CDR3 DNA reads TGTGCCAGCAGCGACCAGGGAACAGATACGCAGTATTTT. Amino acid sequence: CASSDQGTDTQYF. This chain connects TRBV2 to TRBJ2-3; D perhaps matches TRBD1 (5 bases). In germline, CDR1 is SNHLY, CDR2 FYNNEI. This CDR3 is 13 amino acids long. Trimming pared 6 bases from V and 3 bases from J, leaving 10 bases between.

In nucleotides, the CDR3 is TGTGCCAGCAGCGGTAGAGGTTCACCCCTCCACTTT. This translates into CASSGRGSPLHF. V usage is TRBV9 and J usage is TRBJ1-6; no reliable D call. Trimming pared 3 bases from V and 9 bases from J, leaving 7 bases between. Germline CDR1 reads SGDLS; CDR2 reads YYNGEE. The CDR3 has 12 amino acids. Together with reference TRBV9 and TRBJ1-6, the CDR3 gives the full variable domain: DSGVTQTPKHLITATGQRVTLRCSPRSGDLSVYWYQQSLDQGLQFLIQYYNGEERAKGNILERFSAQQFPDLHSELNLSSLELGDSALYFCASSGRGSPLHFGNGTRLTVT.

This chain joins TRBV30 and TRBJ2-4; 8 nucleotides line up with TRBD2. Germline lookup yields CDR1 GTSNPN and CDR2 SVGIG (reference sequence). There are 13 residues in the CDR3. The V and J ends lost 0 bases and 6 bases, in that order; junction bases with no gene match: 1. Written as DNA, the CDR3 is TGTGCCTGGAGTGTAAGCGGGGGAAACATTCAGTACTTC. It yields the protein CAWSVSGGNIQYF.